These 27 T cell receptor beta chains share one sample of origin, sequenced in a study of CD8+CD57+ T cells in acquired aplastic anemia. Patients chosen for sequencing had CD8+CD57+ cells that had expanded, as shown by flow cytometry. Profiling of TCR beta VDJ combinations and CDR3 sequences used genomic DNA as template. Using its own MiXCR run on the reads, TCRdb lists one record per CDR3 protein. The table shows about 120,000 distinct CDR3 sequences, with about 50% occurring only once. The sequencing input was sorted CD4+, CD8+, or CD8+CD57+ T cells (not recorded which) from PBMCs. The receptor source for this set is a human donor with aplastic anemia.

This clonotype was seen a handful of times. Compared with germline, one end of the junction differs, possibly owing to a read error. This chain joins TRBV10-3 and TRBJ2-7; D is perhaps TRBD1 (6 bases). Germline V gene data show CDR1 as ENHRY and CDR2 as SYGVKD. This CDR3 has 15 amino acids. The CDR3 nucleotides are TGTGTCATCAGTGACCCGACAGGCCTCCCCTACGAGCAGTACTTC. It codes for CVISDPTGLPYEQYF.

In this sample, this clonotype turned up many times. The genes are TRBV7-2 and TRBJ2-5; 8 positions agree with TRBD2. The CDR3 totals 15 residues. V gave up 5 bases and J gave up 7 bases; unmatched junction bases: 12. CDR1 and CDR2 (germline): SGHTA, FQGNSA. The CDR3 coding sequence is TGTGCCAGCAGCGCCCCGGAGCGGGAGTATGGGACCCAGTACTTC. This gives the protein CASSAPEREYGTQYF.

This clonotype was observed many times. The rearrangement links TRBV20-1 to TRBJ2-5; tentatively, D is TRBD1 (6 bases). The CDR3 runs 11 residues. Between the trimmed V and J ends, which lost 4 bases and 7 bases, there was a span of 10 bases. Germline CDR1 DFQATT, CDR2 SNEGSKA (reference sequence). This CDR3 is CSATGERTQYF. DNA for the CDR3: TGCAGTGCTACAGGGGAAAGGACCCAGTACTTC.

CDR3 sequence reads: CAGGRDRVPYGYTF. Here the CDR3 DNA reads TGTGCCGGAGGCAGGGACAGGGTGCCGTATGGCTACACCTTC. This chain links TRBV2 with TRBJ1-2, with 9 bases that match TRBD1. With V trimmed by 11 bases and J by 5 bases, 12 bases remained unmatched. The CDR3 loop spans 14 amino acids. Germline V CDR1 and CDR2: SNHLY, FYNNEI.

The chain couples TRBV24-1 to TRBJ2-1; TRBD2 might be the D (6 bases). V was pared by 7 bases and J by 9 bases, with 21 bases between. The CDR3 is 15 residues long. Germline CDR1 is KGHDR and CDR2 is SFDVKD. In nucleotides, the CDR3 is TGTGCCACCAGCAACCGGGACTTGGCTCAGGGTGAGCAGTTCTTC. This codes for CATSNRDLAQGEQFF.

This chain connects TRBV20-1 to TRBJ2-5; 10 nucleotides align to TRBD1. Unmatched junction bases numbered 17, after V lost 6 bases and J lost 4 bases. The CDR3 has 17 amino acids. Germline CDR1 DFQATT, CDR2 SNEGSKA (reference sequence). CDR3 protein: CSAFPGDRGGKAETQYF. The CDR3 DNA reads as TGCAGTGCCTTTCCCGGGGACAGGGGAGGAAAGGCAGAGACCCAGTACTTC.

V usage is TRBV20-1 and J usage is TRBJ2-5; TRBD2 agrees at 9 bases. Germline V gene sequence: CDR1 DFQATT, CDR2 SNEGSKA (reference sequence). After removal of 0 bases from V and 5 bases from J, the junction contained 7 bases not matched to a gene. CDR3 length: 15 residues. The CDR3 here is CSARDPSGVLETQYF. DNA for the CDR3: TGCAGTGCTAGAGATCCTAGCGGGGTATTGGAGACCCAGTACTTC.

This clonotype was recorded a few times. The chain recombines TRBV29-1 with TRBJ2-5; 7 bases match TRBD2. The length of the CDR3 is 12 residues. J gave up 2 bases and V 6 bases, and 3 bases lay outside the gene matches. Germline V gene data show CDR1 as SQVTM and CDR2 as ANQGSEA. The CDR3 sequence: CSVLRGQETQYF. DNA of the CDR3: TGCAGCGTGCTGCGGGGGCAAGAGACCCAGTACTTC.

This clonotype was counted a few times. It may be a read error: a sequence one base away is much more abundant. This chain connects TRBV7-2 to TRBJ1-1; D gene unclear. The CDR3 contains 13 residues. Germline CDR1 and CDR2: SGHTA and FQGNSA. Trimming shortened V by 5 bases and J by 1 base, and 8 bases separated the two germline ends. The CDR3 DNA is TGTGCCAGCAGCCAAGGGCGGAACACTGAAGCTTTCTTT. Protein sequence: CASSQGRNTEAFF.

The chain has TRBV20-1 and TRBJ2-1; D is possibly TRBD2 (6 bases). CDR3 length equals 14 residues. V was shortened by 0 bases and J by 7 bases, with 13 bases between the two germline ends. CDR1 and CDR2 (germline): DFQATT, SNEGSKA (reference sequence). The CDR3 region is CSARDSLASNEQFF. Here the CDR3 DNA reads TGCAGTGCTAGAGATAGTCTAGCGTCGAATGAGCAGTTCTTC.

This chain uses TRBV10-3 with TRBJ1-1, with no clear D. In germline, CDR1 is ENHRY, CDR2 SYGVKD. The CDR3 runs to 12 residues. V was cut by 10 bases and J by 5 bases, with 14 bases left in between. The CDR3 sequence: CASQRGRTEAFF. CDR3 DNA sequence: TGTGCCAGTCAGCGGGGTCGAACTGAAGCTTTCTTT.

There are many counts of this clonotype. The chain is built from TRBV2 and TRBJ2-1; 8 bases match TRBD1. There are 16 residues in the CDR3. Germline CDR1 is SNHLY and CDR2 is FYNNEI. V was clipped by 6 bases and J by 9 bases; unmatched bases: 16. This CDR3 is CASRDTTGGTPGEQFF. The CDR3 coding sequence is TGTGCCAGCAGAGATACTACAGGGGGAACCCCGGGTGAGCAGTTCTTC.

There are many counts of this clonotype. This sequence joins TRBV5-1 and TRBJ1-1; 11 bases line up with TRBD1. The length of the CDR3 is 14 residues. CDR1 and CDR2 from the germline V gene are SGHRS and YFSETQ. V lost 4 bases, J lost 6 bases, and 5 bases stayed unmatched. In nucleotides, the CDR3 is TGCGCCAGCAGCACACGGACAGGGGGCGCTGAAGCTTTCTTT. Protein sequence: CASSTRTGGAEAFF.

The genes are TRBV24-1 and TRBJ2-1, with 10 bases matching TRBD2. The V gene end was trimmed by 3 bases and the J gene end by 5 bases; junction bases not matched to a gene: 6. The CDR3 runs to 16 residues. The V gene's germline CDR1 is KGHDR and CDR2 SFDVKD. The CDR3 protein is CATSDPSGRLNNEQFF. CDR3 sequence (DNA): TGTGCCACCAGTGATCCTAGCGGGAGACTCAACAATGAGCAGTTCTTC.

The rearrangement uses TRBV4-1 and TRBJ2-7; tentatively, D is TRBD2 (5 bases). V was pared by 0 bases and J by 2 bases, with 8 bases between. The CDR3 loop spans 14 amino acids. The V gene's germline CDR1 is MGHRA and CDR2 YSYEKL. The DNA of the CDR3 is TGCGCCAGCAGCCAAGAGATCGGGACCTACGAGCAGTACTTC. Translated: CASSQEIGTYEQYF.

CDR3 protein: CASNDPGTLSNQPQHF. Here the CDR3 DNA reads TGTGCCAGTAACGACCCGGGGACCTTAAGCAATCAGCCCCAGCATTTT. The gene calls are TRBV19 and TRBJ1-5, with D perhaps matching TRBD1 (5 bases). This CDR3 contains 16 residues. Trimming left V 7 bases short and J 1 base short, with 17 bases between. Germline values: CDR1 LNHDA, CDR2 SQIVND (reference sequence).

V usage is TRBV6-5 and J usage is TRBJ1-1; perhaps TRBD1 as D (6 bases). Looked up from germline, CDR1 is MNHEY and CDR2 is SVGAGI. V shed 0 bases and J shed 7 bases, with 9 bases lying between them. There are 13 residues in the CDR3. This CDR3 is CASSYSGQLEAFF. The DNA of the CDR3 is TGTGCCAGCAGTTACTCGGGACAACTTGAAGCTTTCTTT.

The chain uses TRBV2 and TRBJ2-6; no definite D call. The CDR3 spans 13 residues. The V end lost 7 bases, the J end lost 9 bases, and 13 bases lay between the germline ends. Germline V CDR1 and CDR2: SNHLY, FYNNEI. DNA of the CDR3: TGTGCCAGCAACCTCCCTTGGGACAACGTCCTGACTTTC. Protein product: CASNLPWDNVLTF.

The rearrangement uses TRBV20-1 and TRBJ2-5; 9 bases fit TRBD2. J lost 4 bases, V lost 3 bases, and 12 bases had no gene match. The CDR3 has 16 amino acids. The germline V gene has CDR1 DFQATT and CDR2 SNEGSKA (reference sequence). The CDR3 loop is CSARKLAGDLSETQYF. The CDR3 region has the DNA TGCAGTGCTAGGAAATTAGCGGGAGATCTCTCAGAGACCCAGTACTTC.

Details on this clonotype: The germline gene is not matched at one end of the junction; a read error may be the cause. The chain joins TRBV25-1 to TRBJ2-7; D is perhaps TRBD1 (5 bases). The CDR3 length is 16 residues. Germline V gene sequence: CDR1 MGHDK, CDR2 SYGVNS. Here the CDR3 reads CASSLGRGLSSYERYF. The CDR3 DNA sequence: TGTGCCAGCAGCTTGGGTAGGGGATTAAGCTCCTACGAGCGGTACTTC.

CDR3 loop: CASSRTQDTSYEQYF. In nucleotides, the CDR3 is TGTGCCAGCAGCCGGACGCAAGACACCTCCTACGAGCAGTACTTC. V usage is TRBV7-9 and J usage is TRBJ2-7; D ambiguous. V was pared by 5 bases and J by 0 bases, with 14 bases between. Germline V gene lookup returns CDR1 SEHNR and CDR2 FQNEAQ (reference sequence). This CDR3 spans 15 amino acids.

The chain employs TRBV29-1 and TRBJ2-7; the D is unclear. The V gene's germline CDR1 is SQVTM and CDR2 ANQGSEA. The CDR3 is 12 amino acids. V dropped 4 bases and J dropped 1 base, with 8 bases sitting between them. Here the CDR3 reads CSVVGTSYEQYF. The CDR3 DNA sequence: TGCAGCGTTGTCGGCACTTCCTACGAGCAGTACTTC.

The rearrangement joins TRBV19 to TRBJ2-7; D might be TRBD1 (6 bases). This CDR3 spans 15 amino acids. V dropped 3 bases and J dropped 2 bases, with 14 bases sitting between them. Germline V CDR1 and CDR2: LNHDA, SQIVND (reference sequence). This CDR3 is CASSMRSGAAYEQYF. In DNA form, the CDR3 reads TGTGCCAGTAGTATGAGGTCAGGGGCCGCCTACGAGCAGTACTTC.

As concerns this clonotype: At one end the junction does not follow the germline gene, possibly because of a read error. This sequence joins TRBV19 and TRBJ2-1; either TRBD1 or TRBD2 may supply D (6 bases each). From germline, CDR1 is LNHDA and CDR2 SQIVND (reference sequence). The CDR3 loop spans 15 amino acids. The DNA for the CDR3 is TGTGCCAATAGTCGCGGGACACAAATATACAATGAGCAGTTCTTC. This sequence encodes CANSRGTQIYNEQFF. The variable domain in full, with the rest retrieved from reference TRBV19 and TRBJ2-1, is DGGITQSPKYLFRKEGQNVTLSCEQNLNHDAMYWYRQDPGQGLRLIYYSQIVNDFQKGDIAEGYSVSREKKESFPLTVTSAQKNPTAFYLCANSRGTQIYNEQFFGPGTRLTVL.

The rearrangement links TRBV4-3 to TRBJ1-6; TRBD1 is a possible D gene (6 bases). The ends were cut back, 0 bases at V and 7 bases at J, with 13 bases in the middle. The germline CDR1 and CDR2 sequences are LGHNA and YSLEER. This CDR3 comprises 16 residues. The DNA of the CDR3 is TGCGCCAGCAGCCAAGATCCCCCCGGGGGCAATTCACCCCTCCACTTT. Translated, it gives CASSQDPPGGNSPLHF.

A few counts support this clonotype. The V and J genes are TRBV6-5 and TRBJ1-6, with TRBD1 as a possible D gene (6 bases). The germline V gene encodes CDR1 MNHEY and CDR2 SVGAGI. The CDR3 consists of 16 residues. The V and J ends lost 2 bases and 8 bases respectively, with 16 bases between them. The CDR3 bases are TGTGCCAGCAGTTACGGGCGACAGGCCGCTGATTCACCCCTCCACTTT. It translates to CASSYGRQAADSPLHF.

Of note for this clonotype: Compared with germline, one end of the junction differs, possibly owing to a read error. The genes are TRBV11-3 and TRBJ2-7, with D perhaps given as TRBD1 or TRBD2 (6 bases each). The CDR3 runs to 12 residues. CDR1 is SGHNT, CDR2 YENEEA, per germline. The DNA of the CDR3 is TGTGCCAGCAGCTTAACCGGGGGCGAGCGGTACTTC. This gives the protein CASSLTGGERYF. Supplemented by reference TRBV11-3 and TRBJ2-7, the full variable domain reads EAGVVQSPRYKIIEKKQPVAFWCNPISGHNTLYWYLQNLGQGPELLIRYENEEAVDDSQLPKDRFSAERLKGVDSTLKIQPAELGDSAVYLCASSLTGGERYFGPGTRLTVT.